The clone carrying this T cell receptor beta chain occurred a few times. Per germline, CDR1 MNHEY and CDR2 SVGAGI. V shed 7 bases and J shed 0 bases, with 3 bases lying between them. The CDR3 is made up of 11 amino acids. The data belong to a study of control samples from healthy donors and cancer patients. Some clones are missing from TCRdb's copy, which holds only in-frame ones; the method was immunoSEQ multiplex PCR. Of some 150,000 clones in the sample, 91% were seen once. The TCR was taken from a man aged 18 to 30 in good health. Sequencing was carried out using blood. The chain combines TRBV6-5 with TRBJ1-1; D is ambiguous. The CDR3 DNA is TGTGCCAGCAAGGTGAACACTGAAGCTTTCTTT. Translation gives CASKVNTEAFF.